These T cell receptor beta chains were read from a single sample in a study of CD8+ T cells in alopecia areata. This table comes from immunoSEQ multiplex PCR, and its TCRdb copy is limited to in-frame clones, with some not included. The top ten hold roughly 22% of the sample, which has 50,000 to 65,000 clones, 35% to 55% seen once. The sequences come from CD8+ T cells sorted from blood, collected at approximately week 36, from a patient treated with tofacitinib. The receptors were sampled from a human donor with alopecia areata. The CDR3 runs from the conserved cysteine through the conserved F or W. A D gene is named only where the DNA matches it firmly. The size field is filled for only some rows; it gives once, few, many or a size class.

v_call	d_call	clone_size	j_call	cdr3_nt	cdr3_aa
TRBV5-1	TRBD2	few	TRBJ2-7	TGCGCCAGCAGCTCTGAAGCGGGAGGGTCTGGCTACGAGCAGTACTTC	CASSSEAGGSGYEQYF
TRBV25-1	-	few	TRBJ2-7	TGTGCCAGCAGTGACTCTCTCTACGAGCAGTACTTC	CASSDSLYEQYF
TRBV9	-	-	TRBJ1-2	TGTGCCAGCAGCGTAGGCGGCGGGAATGGCTACACCTTC	CASSVGGGNGYTF
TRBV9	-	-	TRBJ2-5	TGTGCCAGCAGTCCGGGGAGGAACCAAGAGACCCAGTACTTC	CASSPGRNQETQYF
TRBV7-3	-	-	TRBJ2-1	TGTGCCAGCAGCTTAGTAGCGTCCCATGAGCAGTTCTTC	CASSLVASHEQFF
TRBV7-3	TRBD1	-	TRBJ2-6	TGTGCCAGCAGCTGGACAGGGTCTGGGGCCAACGTCCTGACTTTC	CASSWTGSGANVLTF
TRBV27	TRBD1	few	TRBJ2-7	TGTGCCAGCAGCCGAGGGGACAGGGATAGCTCCTACGAGCAGTACTTC	CASSRGDRDSSYEQYF
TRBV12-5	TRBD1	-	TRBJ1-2	TGTGCTAGTGCCTTGACGGACAGGGGCGGCTACACCTTC	CASALTDRGGYTF
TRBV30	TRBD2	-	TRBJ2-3	TGTGCCTGGAATTCCCTAGCGGGAAGTAAAGATACGCAGTATTTT	CAWNSLAGSKDTQYF
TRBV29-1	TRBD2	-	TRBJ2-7	TGCAGCGTTTACGGACTAGCGGACTCAACCTACGAGCAGTACTTC	CSVYGLADSTYEQYF
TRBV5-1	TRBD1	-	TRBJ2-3	TGCGCCAGCAGCTTGGCCATAGGGGGACAGGGGGCAGATACGCAGTATTTT	CASSLAIGGQGADTQYF
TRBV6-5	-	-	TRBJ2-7	TGTGCCAGCAGTCGAACCCGGGACGGATCCTACGAGCAGTACTTC	CASSRTRDGSYEQYF
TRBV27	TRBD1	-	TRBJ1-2	TGTGCCAGCAAAGACAGGGGCTCAGCTAACTATGGCTACACCTTC	CASKDRGSANYGYTF
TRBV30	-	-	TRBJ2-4	TGTGCCTGGTGCCCAGGGCTAGCCAAAAACATTCAGTACTTC	CAWCPGLAKNIQYF
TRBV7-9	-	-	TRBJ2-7	TGTGCCAGCAGCTCGGGACCGCCGGAGTACTTC	CASSSGPPEYF
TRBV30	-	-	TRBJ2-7	TGTGCCTGGAACGGGGTTGGCGAGCAGTACTTC	CAWNGVGEQYF
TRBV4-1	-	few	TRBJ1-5	TGCGCCAGCAGCCAAGATCGGACGGCTTATAGCAATCAGCCCCAGCATTTT	CASSQDRTAYSNQPQHF
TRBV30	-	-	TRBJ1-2	TGTGCCTGGAGTGTACTGAGGGCTGGGGATGGCTACACCTTC	CAWSVLRAGDGYTF
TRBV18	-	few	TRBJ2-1	TGTGCCAGCTCAACCATTAGCTTGTTTGAGAATGAGCAGTTCTTC	CASSTISLFENEQFF
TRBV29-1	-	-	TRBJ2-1	TGCAGCGTTGACAAGGGCAATGAGCAGTTCTTC	CSVDKGNEQFF
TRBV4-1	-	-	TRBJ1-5	TGCGCCAGCAGCGATGTTCACAATCAGCCCCAGCATTTT	CASSDVHNQPQHF
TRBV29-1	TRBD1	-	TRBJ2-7	TGCAGCGTTGGGCAGGGGGCTGACGAGCAGTACTTC	CSVGQGADEQYF
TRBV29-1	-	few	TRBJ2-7	TGCAGCGTTGTGGGAGCCTACGAGCAGTACTTC	CSVVGAYEQYF
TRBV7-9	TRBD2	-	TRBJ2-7	TGTGCCAGCAGCCCGACTAGCGGGAGGGCTCCGGCGTACGAGCAGTACTTC	CASSPTSGRAPAYEQYF
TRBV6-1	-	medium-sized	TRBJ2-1	TGTGCCAGCAGCCTCGGACAGCATTTCGGGAATGAGCAGTTCTTC	CASSLGQHFGNEQFF
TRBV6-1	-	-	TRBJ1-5	TGTGCCAGCAGTGAAGCAGAAAAGGGCAATCAGCCCCAGCATTTT	CASSEAEKGNQPQHF
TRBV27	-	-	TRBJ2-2	TGTGCCAGCAGTTTGTACACCGGGGAGCTGTTTTTT	CASSLYTGELFF
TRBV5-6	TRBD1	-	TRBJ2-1	TGTGCCAGCAGCCCCGACCGAGGGACAGGGAACAATGAGCAGTTCTTC	CASSPDRGTGNNEQFF
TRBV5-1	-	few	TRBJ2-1	TGCGCCAGCACCCACGGGGATGAGCAGTTCTTC	CASTHGDEQFF
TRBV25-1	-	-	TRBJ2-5	TGTGCCAGCAGTTATGGAGGGGGACCGGAGACCCAGTACTTC	CASSYGGGPETQYF
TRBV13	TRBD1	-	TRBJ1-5	TGTGCCAGCAGCCGCAGGGGGGAACAGCCCCAGCATTTT	CASSRRGEQPQHF
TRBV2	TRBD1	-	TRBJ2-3	TGTGCCAGCAGTGAATCCGGGACAGGGGGTCATACGCAGTATTTT	CASSESGTGGHTQYF
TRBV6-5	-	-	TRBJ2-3	TGTGCCAGCCTAAGAGGAGATACGCAGTATTTT	CASLRGDTQYF
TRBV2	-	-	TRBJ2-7	TGTGCCAGCAGTGAAGAGGCAGCCTACGAGCAGTACTTC	CASSEEAAYEQYF
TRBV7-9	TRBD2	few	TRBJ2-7	TGTGCCAGCAGCCAAACTAGTCCGGGGGGTGAGCAGTACTTC	CASSQTSPGGEQYF
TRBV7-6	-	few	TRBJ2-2	TGTGCCAGCAGCTCCCGAGTCTCCGGGGAGCTGTTTTTT	CASSSRVSGELFF
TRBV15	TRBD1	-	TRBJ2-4	TGTGCCACCAGCAGAGGGGTGGAGGACAGGGGTGGTCAGTACTTC	CATSRGVEDRGGQYF
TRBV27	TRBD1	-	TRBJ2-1	TGTGCCAGCAGTTTTGGACAGGGAGGCTACAATGAGCAGTTCTTC	CASSFGQGGYNEQFF
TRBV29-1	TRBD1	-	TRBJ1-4	TGCAGCGGGGCCGGAGGGGGCTTCGGTGAAAAACTGTTTTTT	CSGAGGGFGEKLFF
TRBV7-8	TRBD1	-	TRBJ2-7	TGTGCCAGCAGCTTCCGAGGACAGGGGGCGTCTGAGCAGTACTTC	CASSFRGQGASEQYF
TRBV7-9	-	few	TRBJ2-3	TGTGCCAGCAGCTTCGGCTACACAGATACGCAGTATTTT	CASSFGYTDTQYF
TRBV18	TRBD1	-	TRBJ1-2	TGTGCCAGCTCAACGACACAGGGGGTTGATGGCTACACCTTC	CASSTTQGVDGYTF
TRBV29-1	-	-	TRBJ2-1	TGCAGCGTTGGGCGCGACAATGAGCAGTTCTTC	CSVGRDNEQFF
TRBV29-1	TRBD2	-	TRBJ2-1	TGCAGCGCCGAAGTCGGGAGGGGAGGTGATGAGCAGTTCTTC	CSAEVGRGGDEQFF
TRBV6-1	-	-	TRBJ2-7	TGTGCCAGCAGTGAAGCTGTAGACGGATCCTACGAGCAGTACTTC	CASSEAVDGSYEQYF
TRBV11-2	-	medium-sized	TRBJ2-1	TGTGCCAGCAGCCCACGAGGCGATGAGCAGTTCTTC	CASSPRGDEQFF
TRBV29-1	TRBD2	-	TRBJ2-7	TGCAGCGTTGAAGGTCTAGCGGGAGACCTCGAGCAGTACTTC	CSVEGLAGDLEQYF
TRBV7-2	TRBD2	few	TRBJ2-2	TGTGCCAGCAGCCGGACTAGCGGGGCGAACACCGGGGAGCTGTTTTTT	CASSRTSGANTGELFF
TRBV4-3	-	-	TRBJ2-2	TGCGCCAGCAGCTTGGCCCCCGGGGAGCTGTTTTTT	CASSLAPGELFF
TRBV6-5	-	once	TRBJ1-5	TGTGCCAGCAGTTACACAGGCGACAATCAGCCCCAGCATTTT	CASSYTGDNQPQHF
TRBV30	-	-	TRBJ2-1	TGTGCCTGGATGACGAGGTCTTACAATGAGCAGTTCTTC	CAWMTRSYNEQFF
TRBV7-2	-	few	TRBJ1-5	TGTGCCAGCAGCTTAGAACAGTGGGTTCATAGCAATCAGCCCCAGCATTTT	CASSLEQWVHSNQPQHF
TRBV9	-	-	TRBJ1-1	TGTGCCAGCAGCCCGGGGGAAAAAAACACTGAAGCTTTCTTT	CASSPGEKNTEAFF
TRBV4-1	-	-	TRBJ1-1	TGCGCCAGCAGCCAGATGGACGGGAACACTGAAGCTTTCTTT	CASSQMDGNTEAFF
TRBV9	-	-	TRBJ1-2	TGTGCCAGCAGCGTAGAGGGGGGCCCAACAAGCCACTATGGCTACACCTTC	CASSVEGGPTSHYGYTF